Included here is one T cell receptor (beta chain) sequence, with context. Its antigen is undetermined. Stated treatment: around 19 received Ad26.COV2.S at low or high dose, single or two shots; five or six received placebo; per-sample allocation not given. Repertoires come from day 63 after the first vaccine or placebo injection. This sample was taken from a study of Ad26.COV2.S vaccination and SARS-CoV-2 variants. Study as a whole: Ad26.COV2.S was injected intramuscularly once or twice, 56 days apart. Regarding the study as a whole: Analytic work on TCR breadth and depth might have understated the full extent of total T cell responses.

Produced via immunoSEQ multiplex PCR; TCRdb's table is partial and in-frame only. The table includes roughly 350,000 clones, around 89% detected once. The sample consisted of peripheral blood, taken in a trial of Ad26.COV2.S vaccine versus placebo. The origin of this receptor is a person between 18 and 65 years old who received the Ad26.COV2.S COVID-19 vaccine or a placebo.

This chain's CDR3 is CASSYSGQGFYEQYF. In nucleotides, the CDR3 is TGTGCCAGCAGTTACTCGGGACAGGGATTCTACGAGCAGTACTTC. The chain recombines TRBV6-5 with TRBJ2-7, with TRBD1 matching 9 bases. CDR1 is MNHEY, CDR2 SVGAGI, per germline. After removal of 0 bases from V and 3 bases from J, the junction contained 3 bases not matched to a gene. There are 15 residues in the CDR3.